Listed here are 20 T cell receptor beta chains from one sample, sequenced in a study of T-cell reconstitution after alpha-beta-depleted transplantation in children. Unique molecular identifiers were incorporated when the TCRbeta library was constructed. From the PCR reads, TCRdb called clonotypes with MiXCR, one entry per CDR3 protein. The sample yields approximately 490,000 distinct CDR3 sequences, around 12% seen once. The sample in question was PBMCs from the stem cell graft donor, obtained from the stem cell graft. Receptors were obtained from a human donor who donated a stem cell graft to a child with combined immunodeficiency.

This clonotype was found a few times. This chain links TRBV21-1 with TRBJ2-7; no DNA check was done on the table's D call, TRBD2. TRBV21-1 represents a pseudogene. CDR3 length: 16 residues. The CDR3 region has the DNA TGTGCCAGCAGCACGCGAACTAGCGGCGGTTCCTACGAGCAGTACTTC. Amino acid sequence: CASSTRTSGGSYEQYF.

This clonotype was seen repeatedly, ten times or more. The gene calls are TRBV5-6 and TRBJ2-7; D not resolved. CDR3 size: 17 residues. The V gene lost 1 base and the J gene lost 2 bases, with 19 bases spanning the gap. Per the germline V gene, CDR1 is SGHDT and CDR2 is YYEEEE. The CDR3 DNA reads TGTGCCAGCAGCTTGCTAATATCACAGTCATCCACCTACGAGCAGTACTTC. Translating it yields CASSLLISQSSTYEQYF.

CDR3 loop: CASRRGDYGYTF. CDR3 sequence (DNA): TGTGCCAGCAGGCGGGGTGACTATGGCTACACCTTC. The V gene is TRBV6-2 or TRBV6-3, the J gene TRBJ1-2; no definite D call. Germline values: CDR1 MNHEY, CDR2 SVGEGT. Trimming stripped 6 bases from V and 3 bases from J, with 8 bases between. This CDR3 comprises 12 residues.

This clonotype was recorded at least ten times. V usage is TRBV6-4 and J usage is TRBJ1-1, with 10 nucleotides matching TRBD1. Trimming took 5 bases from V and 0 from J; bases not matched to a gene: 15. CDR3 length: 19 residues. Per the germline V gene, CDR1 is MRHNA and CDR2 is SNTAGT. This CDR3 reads CASSPRTGGGSLVNTEAFF. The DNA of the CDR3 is TGTGCCAGCAGTCCCCGGACAGGGGGGGGAAGTCTTGTGAACACTGAAGCTTTCTTT.

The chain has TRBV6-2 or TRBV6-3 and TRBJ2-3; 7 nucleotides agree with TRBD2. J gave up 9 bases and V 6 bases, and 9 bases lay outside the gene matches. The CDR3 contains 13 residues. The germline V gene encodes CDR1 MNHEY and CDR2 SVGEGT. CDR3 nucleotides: TGTGCCAGCAGCTACGCGGGACTACACACGCAGTATTTT. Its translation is CASSYAGLHTQYF.

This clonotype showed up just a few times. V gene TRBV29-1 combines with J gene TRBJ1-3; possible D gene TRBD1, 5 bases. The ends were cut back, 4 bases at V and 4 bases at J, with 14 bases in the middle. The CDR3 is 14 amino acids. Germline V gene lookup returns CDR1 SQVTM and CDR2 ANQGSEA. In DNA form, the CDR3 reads TGCAGCGTTGTGGGACTCCCAGAGGGAAACACCATATATTTT. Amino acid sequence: CSVVGLPEGNTIYF.

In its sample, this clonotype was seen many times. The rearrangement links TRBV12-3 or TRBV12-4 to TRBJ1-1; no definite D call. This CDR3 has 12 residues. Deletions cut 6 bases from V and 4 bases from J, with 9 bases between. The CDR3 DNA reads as TGTGCCAGCAGGGACTTATCCACTGAAGCTTTCTTT. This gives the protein CASRDLSTEAFF.

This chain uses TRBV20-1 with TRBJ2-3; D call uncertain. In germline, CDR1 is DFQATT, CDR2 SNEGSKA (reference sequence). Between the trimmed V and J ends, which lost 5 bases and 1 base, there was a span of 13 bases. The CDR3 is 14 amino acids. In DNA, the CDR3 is TGCAGTGCTCCCTGGACGTTTGGCACAGATACGCAGTATTTT. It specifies CSAPWTFGTDTQYF.

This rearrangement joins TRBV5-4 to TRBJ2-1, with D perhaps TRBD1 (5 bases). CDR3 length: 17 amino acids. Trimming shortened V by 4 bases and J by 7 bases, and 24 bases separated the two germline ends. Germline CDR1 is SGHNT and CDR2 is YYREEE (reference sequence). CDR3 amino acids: CASSLTLRGAQPNEQFF. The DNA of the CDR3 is TGTGCCAGCAGCCTCACCCTCCGTGGGGCGCAGCCTAATGAGCAGTTCTTC.

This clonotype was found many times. The CDR3 DNA is TGTGCCAGCAGTGCCCGGGCCGGGGAGCTGTTTTTT. Translated: CASSARAGELFF. The V and J genes are TRBV12-3 or TRBV12-4 and TRBJ2-2; D is uncertain. This CDR3 is 12 amino acids long. V lost 5 bases and J lost 6, with 7 bases in between.

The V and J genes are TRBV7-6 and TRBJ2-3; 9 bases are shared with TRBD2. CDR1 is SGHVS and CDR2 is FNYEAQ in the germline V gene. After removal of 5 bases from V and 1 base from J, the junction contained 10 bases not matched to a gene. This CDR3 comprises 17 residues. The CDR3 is CASSVSSGTFGTDTQYF. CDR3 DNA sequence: TGTGCCAGCAGCGTATCTAGCGGGACCTTTGGCACAGATACGCAGTATTTT.

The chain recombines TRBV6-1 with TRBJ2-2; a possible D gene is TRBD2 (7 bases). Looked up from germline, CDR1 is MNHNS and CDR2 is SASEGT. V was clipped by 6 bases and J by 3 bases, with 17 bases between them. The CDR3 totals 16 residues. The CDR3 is CASRGRGKGDTGELFF. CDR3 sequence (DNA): TGTGCCAGCAGGGGGAGGGGGAAGGGGGACACCGGGGAGCTGTTTTTT.

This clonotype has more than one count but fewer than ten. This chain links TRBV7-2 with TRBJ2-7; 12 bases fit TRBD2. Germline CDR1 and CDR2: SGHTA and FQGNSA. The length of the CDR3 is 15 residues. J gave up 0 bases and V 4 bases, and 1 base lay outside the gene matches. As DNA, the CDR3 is TGTGCCAGCAGCTGGACTAGCGGGACCTCCTACGAGCAGTACTTC. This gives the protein CASSWTSGTSYEQYF.

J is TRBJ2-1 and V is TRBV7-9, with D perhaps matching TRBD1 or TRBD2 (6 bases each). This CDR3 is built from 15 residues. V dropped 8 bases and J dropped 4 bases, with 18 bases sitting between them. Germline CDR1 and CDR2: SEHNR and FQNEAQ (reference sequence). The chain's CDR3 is CASGYRAGIYNEQFF. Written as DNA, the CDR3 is TGTGCCAGCGGTTACAGGGCGGGGATATACAATGAGCAGTTCTTC.

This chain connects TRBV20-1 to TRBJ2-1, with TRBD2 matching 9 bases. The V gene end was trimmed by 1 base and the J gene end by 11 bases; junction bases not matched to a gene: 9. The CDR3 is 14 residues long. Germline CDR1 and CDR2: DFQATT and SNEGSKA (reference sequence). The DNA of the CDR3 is TGCAGTGCTAGAGCCGCGGGGGGGCGTACGAAGCAGTTCTTC. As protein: CSARAAGGRTKQFF.

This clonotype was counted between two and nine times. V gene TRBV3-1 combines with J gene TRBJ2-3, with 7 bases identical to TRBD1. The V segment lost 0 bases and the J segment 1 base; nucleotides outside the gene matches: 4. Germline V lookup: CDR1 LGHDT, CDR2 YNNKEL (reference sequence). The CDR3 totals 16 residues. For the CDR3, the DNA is TGTGCCAGCAGCCAAGATTGGGACAGTCGCACAGATACGCAGTATTTT. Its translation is CASSQDWDSRTDTQYF.

The CDR3 nucleotides are TGTGCCAGCAGCTTAGCTCCCGAGACTAGCGGGGGTGATTCAGATACGCAGTATTTT. Translated: CASSLAPETSGGDSDTQYF. V is TRBV7-2 and J is TRBJ2-3; 12 bases line up with TRBD2. Germline V gene data show CDR1 as SGHTA and CDR2 as FQGNSA. The CDR3 has 19 residues. V lost 0 bases and J lost 4; bases outside the gene matches: 11.

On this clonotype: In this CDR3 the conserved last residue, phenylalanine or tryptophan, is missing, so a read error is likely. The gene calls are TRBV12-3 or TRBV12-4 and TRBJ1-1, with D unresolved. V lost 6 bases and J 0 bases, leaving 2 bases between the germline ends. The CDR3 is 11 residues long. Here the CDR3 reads CASSMNTEAFY. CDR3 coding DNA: TGTGCCAGCAGCATGAACACTGAAGCTTTCTAT.

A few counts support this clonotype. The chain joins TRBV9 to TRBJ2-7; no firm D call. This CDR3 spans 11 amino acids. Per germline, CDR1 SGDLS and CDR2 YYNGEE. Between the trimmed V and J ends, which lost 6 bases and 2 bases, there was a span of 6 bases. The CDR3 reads CASIGTYEQYF. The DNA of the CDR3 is TGTGCCAGCATCGGCACCTACGAGCAGTACTTC.

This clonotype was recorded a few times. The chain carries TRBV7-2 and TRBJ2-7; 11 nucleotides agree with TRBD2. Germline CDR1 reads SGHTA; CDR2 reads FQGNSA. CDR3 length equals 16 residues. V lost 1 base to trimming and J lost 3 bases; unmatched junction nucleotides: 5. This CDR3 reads CASSLVSGTSGYEQYF. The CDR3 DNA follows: TGTGCCAGCAGCTTAGTTTCCGGGACTAGCGGCTACGAGCAGTACTTC.